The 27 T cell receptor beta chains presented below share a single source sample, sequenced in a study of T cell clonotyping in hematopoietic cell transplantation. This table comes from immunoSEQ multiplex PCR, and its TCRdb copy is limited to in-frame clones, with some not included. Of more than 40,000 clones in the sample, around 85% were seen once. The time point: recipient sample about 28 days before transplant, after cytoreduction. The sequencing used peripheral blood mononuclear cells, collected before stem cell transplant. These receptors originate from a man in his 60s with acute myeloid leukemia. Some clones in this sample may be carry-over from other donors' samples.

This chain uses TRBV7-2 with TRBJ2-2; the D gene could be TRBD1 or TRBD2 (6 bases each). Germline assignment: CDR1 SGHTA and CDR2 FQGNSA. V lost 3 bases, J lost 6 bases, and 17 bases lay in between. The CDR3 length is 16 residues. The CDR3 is CASSLFRGGLSGELFF. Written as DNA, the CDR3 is TGTGCCAGCAGCTTGTTCAGGGGAGGTCTGTCCGGGGAGCTGTTTTTT.

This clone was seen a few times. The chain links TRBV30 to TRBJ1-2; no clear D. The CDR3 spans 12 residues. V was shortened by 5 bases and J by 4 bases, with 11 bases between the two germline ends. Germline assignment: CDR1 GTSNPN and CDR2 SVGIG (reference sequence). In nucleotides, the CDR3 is TGTGCCTGGGGGCCGCGGGCCTATGGCTACACCTTC. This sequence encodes CAWGPRAYGYTF.

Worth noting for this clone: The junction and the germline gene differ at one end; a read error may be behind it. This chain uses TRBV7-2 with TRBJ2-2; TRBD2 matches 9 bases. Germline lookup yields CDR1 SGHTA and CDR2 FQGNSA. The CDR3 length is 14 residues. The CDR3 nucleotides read TGTGCCAGCAGGCGGGGGGGGAACGCCGGGGAGCTGTTTTTT. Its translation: CASRRGGNAGELFF.

The CDR3 reads CASSPQQGDWLYSNQPQHF. DNA of the CDR3: TGTGCCAGCAGTCCGCAACAGGGGGATTGGCTATATAGCAATCAGCCCCAGCATTTT. The chain has TRBV27 and TRBJ1-5; 8 bases map to TRBD1. Losses at the gene ends were 5 bases for V and 0 bases for J; bases not matched to a gene: 15. Looked up from germline, CDR1 is MNHEY and CDR2 is SMNVEV (reference sequence). The CDR3 has 19 residues.

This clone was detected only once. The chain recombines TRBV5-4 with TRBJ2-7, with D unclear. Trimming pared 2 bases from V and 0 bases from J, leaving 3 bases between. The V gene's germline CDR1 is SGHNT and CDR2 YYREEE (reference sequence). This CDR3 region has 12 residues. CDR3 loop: CASSFSSYEQYF. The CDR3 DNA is TGTGCCAGCAGCTTCAGCTCCTACGAGCAGTACTTC.

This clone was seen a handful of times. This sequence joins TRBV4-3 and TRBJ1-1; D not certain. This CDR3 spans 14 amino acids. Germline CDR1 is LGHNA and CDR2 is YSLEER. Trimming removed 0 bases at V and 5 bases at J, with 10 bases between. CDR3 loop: CASSQDPGRTEAFF. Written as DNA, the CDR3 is TGCGCCAGCAGCCAAGATCCGGGCAGGACTGAAGCTTTCTTT.

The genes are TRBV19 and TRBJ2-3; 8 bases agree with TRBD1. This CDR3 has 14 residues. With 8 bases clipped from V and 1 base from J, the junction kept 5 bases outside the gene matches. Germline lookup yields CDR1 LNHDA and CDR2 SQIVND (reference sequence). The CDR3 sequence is CASLLTGGTDTQYF. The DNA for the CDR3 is TGTGCCAGTCTCTTGACAGGGGGCACAGATACGCAGTATTTT. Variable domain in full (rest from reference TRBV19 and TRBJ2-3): DGGITQSPKYLFRKEGQNVTLSCEQNLNHDAMYWYRQDPGQGLRLIYYSQIVNDFQKGDIAEGYSVSREKKESFPLTVTSAQKNPTAFYLCASLLTGGTDTQYFGPGTRLTVL.

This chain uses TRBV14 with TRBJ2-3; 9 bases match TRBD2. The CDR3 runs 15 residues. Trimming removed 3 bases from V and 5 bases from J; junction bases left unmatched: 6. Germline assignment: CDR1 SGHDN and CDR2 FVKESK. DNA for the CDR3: TGTGCCAGCAGCCAGCGGGGGGGGTACGGAGATACGCAGTATTTT. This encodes CASSQRGGYGDTQYF.

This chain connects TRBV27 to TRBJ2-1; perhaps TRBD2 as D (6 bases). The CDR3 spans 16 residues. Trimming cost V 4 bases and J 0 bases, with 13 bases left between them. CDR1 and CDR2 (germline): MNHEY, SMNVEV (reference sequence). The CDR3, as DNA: TGTGCCAGCAGTTCCCTGACTAGGAGCTCCTACAATGAGCAGTTCTTC. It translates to CASSSLTRSSYNEQFF.

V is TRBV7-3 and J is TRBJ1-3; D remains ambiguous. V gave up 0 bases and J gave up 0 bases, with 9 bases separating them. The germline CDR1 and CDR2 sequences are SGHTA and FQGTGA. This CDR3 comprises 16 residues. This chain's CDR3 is CASSLTGGNSGNTIYF. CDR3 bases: TGTGCCAGCAGCTTAACAGGCGGGAACTCTGGAAACACCATATATTTT.

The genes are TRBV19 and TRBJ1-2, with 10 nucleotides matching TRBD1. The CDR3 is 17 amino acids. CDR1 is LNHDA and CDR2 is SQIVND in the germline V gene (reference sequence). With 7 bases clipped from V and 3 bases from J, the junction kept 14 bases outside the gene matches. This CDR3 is CASTPTGGTGVHYGYTF. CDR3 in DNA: TGTGCCAGTACCCCCACCGGGGGGACAGGGGTTCACTATGGCTACACCTTC.

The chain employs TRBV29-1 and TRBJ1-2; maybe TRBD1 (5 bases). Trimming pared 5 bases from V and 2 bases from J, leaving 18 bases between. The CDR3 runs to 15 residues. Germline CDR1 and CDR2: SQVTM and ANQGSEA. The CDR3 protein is CSVSKSGAGNYGYTF. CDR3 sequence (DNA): TGCAGCGTTTCTAAAAGTGGGGCGGGGAACTATGGCTACACCTTC.

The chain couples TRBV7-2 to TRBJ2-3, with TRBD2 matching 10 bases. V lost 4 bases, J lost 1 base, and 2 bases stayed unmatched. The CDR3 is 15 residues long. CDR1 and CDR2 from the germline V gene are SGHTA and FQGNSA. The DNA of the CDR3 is TGTGCCAGCAGCTCCCTAGCGGGGGGCACAGATACGCAGTATTTT. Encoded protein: CASSSLAGGTDTQYF. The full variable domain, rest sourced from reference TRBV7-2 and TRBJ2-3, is GAGVSQSPSNKVTEKGKDVELRCDPISGHTALYWYRQSLGQGLEFLIYFQGNSAPDKSGLPSDRFSAERTGGSVSTLTIQRTQQEDSAVYLCASSSLAGGTDTQYFGPGTRLTVL.

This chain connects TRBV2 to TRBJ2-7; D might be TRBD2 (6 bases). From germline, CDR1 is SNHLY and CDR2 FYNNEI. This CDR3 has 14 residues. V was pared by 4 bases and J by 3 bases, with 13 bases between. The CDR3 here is CASSAGGGFYEQYF. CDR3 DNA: TGTGCCAGCAGTGCCGGGGGAGGTTTCTACGAGCAGTACTTC.

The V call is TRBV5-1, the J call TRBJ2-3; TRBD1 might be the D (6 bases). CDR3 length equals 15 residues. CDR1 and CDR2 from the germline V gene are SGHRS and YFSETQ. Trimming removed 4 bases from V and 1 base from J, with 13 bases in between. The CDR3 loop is CASSPRTVGTDTQYF. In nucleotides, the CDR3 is TGCGCCAGCAGCCCGCGGACAGTCGGCACAGATACGCAGTATTTT.

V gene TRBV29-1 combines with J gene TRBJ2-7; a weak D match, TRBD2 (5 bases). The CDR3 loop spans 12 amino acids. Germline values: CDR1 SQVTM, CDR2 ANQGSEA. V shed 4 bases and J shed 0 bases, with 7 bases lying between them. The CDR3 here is CSVVTNSYEQYF. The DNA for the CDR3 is TGCAGCGTTGTGACTAACTCCTACGAGCAGTACTTC.

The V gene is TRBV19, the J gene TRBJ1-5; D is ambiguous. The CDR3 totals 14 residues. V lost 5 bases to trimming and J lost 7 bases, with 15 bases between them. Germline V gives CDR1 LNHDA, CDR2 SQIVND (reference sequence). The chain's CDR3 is CASSPPQERQPQHF. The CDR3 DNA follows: TGTGCCAGTAGTCCACCTCAGGAGAGGCAGCCCCAGCATTTT.

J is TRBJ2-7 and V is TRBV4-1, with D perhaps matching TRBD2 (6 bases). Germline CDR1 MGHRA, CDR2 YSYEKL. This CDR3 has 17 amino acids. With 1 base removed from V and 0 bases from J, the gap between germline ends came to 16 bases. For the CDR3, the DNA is TGCGCCAGCAGCCAAGGCCTTAGGGACGGGAGCTCCTACGAGCAGTACTTC. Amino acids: CASSQGLRDGSSYEQYF.

CDR3 loop: CATSRETAQNTEAFF. In nucleotides, the CDR3 is TGTGCCACCAGCAGAGAGACAGCTCAGAACACTGAAGCTTTCTTT. The rearrangement links TRBV15 to TRBJ1-1; possible D gene TRBD1, 5 bases. Germline CDR1 and CDR2: LNHNV and YYDKDF (reference sequence). V gave up 0 bases and J gave up 1 base, with 9 bases separating them. CDR3 size: 15 residues.

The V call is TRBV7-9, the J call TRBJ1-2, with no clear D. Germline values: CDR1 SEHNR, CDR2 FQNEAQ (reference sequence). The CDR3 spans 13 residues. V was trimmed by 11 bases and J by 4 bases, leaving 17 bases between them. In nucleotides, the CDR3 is TGTGCCGGTTCCGTATGGGTTACCTATGGCTACACCTTC. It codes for CAGSVWVTYGYTF.

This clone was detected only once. Here the CDR3 reads CASSPTGYNSPLHF. CDR3 coding DNA: TGTGCCAGCAGTCCCACAGGATATAATTCACCCCTCCACTTT. The genes are TRBV28 and TRBJ1-6, with D tentatively TRBD1 (5 bases). CDR3 length equals 14 residues. Trimming removed 5 bases from V and 4 bases from J, with 9 bases in between. Germline CDR1 MDHEN, CDR2 SYDVKM. The full variable domain, with the rest looked up from reference TRBV28 and TRBJ1-6, is DVKVTQSSRYLVKRTGEKVFLECVQDMDHENMFWYRQDPGLGLRLIYFSYDVKMKEKGDIPEGYSVSREKKERFSLILESASTNQTSMYLCASSPTGYNSPLHFGNGTRLTVT.

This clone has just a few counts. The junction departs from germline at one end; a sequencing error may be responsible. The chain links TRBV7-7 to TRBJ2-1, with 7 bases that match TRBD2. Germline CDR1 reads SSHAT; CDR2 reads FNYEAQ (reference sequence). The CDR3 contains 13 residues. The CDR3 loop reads CASSRDYNNEQFF. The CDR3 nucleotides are TGTGCTAGCAGCAGGGACTATAACAATGAGCAGTTCTTC.

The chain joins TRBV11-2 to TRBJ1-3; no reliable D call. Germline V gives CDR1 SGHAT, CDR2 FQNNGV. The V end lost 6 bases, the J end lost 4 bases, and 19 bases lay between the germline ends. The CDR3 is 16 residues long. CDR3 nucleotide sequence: TGTGCCAGCAGTCCAGTCATCGTAACGGAAGGAAACACCATATATTTT. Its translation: CASSPVIVTEGNTIYF.

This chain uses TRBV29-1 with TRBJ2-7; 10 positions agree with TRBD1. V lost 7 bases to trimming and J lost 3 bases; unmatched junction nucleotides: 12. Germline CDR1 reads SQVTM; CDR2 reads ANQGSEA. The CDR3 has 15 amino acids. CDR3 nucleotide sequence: TGCAGCGGGCCTCCACCGGGACAGGGGTTCTACGAGCAGTACTTC. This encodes CSGPPPGQGFYEQYF.

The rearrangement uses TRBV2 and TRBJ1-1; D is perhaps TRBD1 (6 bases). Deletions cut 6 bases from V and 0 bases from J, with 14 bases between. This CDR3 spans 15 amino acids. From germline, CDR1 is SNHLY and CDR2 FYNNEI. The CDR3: CASRKEDSLNTEAFF. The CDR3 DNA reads TGTGCCAGCAGGAAGGAGGACAGCTTGAACACTGAAGCTTTCTTT.

CDR3 nucleotide sequence: TGTGCCAGCAGCAACCGGGGGCCCGAAGCTTTCTTT. Translation gives CASSNRGPEAFF. The rearrangement links TRBV7-2 to TRBJ1-1, with D maybe TRBD1 (6 bases). This CDR3 has 12 amino acids. Germline V gene sequence: CDR1 SGHTA, CDR2 FQGNSA. V lost 5 bases and J lost 8, with 12 bases in between.

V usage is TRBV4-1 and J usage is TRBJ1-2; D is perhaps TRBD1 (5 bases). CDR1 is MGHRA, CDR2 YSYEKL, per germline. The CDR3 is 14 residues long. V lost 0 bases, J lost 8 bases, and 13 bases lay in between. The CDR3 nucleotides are TGCGCCAGCAGCCAAGATCCAGGGATCGGGGGCTACACCTTC. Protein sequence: CASSQDPGIGGYTF.